This TCR beta chain was retrieved from a study of cytomegalovirus exposure and HLA in healthy donors. Overall study: An earlier analysis found fewer than 140 million unique TCR beta sequences from 200 million or so T cells. Of a few hundred genotyped donors, roughly 81% clustered with self-reported Caucasian donors.

As concerns this clone: What it recognizes is unknown.

The CDR3 contains 14 residues. Per germline, CDR1 SNHLY and CDR2 FYNNEI. The ends lost 8 bases at V and 3 bases at J; junction bases unmatched: 7. Vbeta (60) and Jbeta (13) primers were used in the PCR. Libraries were prepared by immunoSEQ multiplex PCR; TCRdb keeps only in-frame clonotypes and omits some of them. Among approximately 140,000 clones, around 80% were seen once, and the ten largest hold roughly 3.2%. Findings of the study overall: Only CMV serostatus was available as immune exposure information. TRBV6-2, TRBV6-3 and some other V segments were excluded as indistinguishable.

The sequence derives from a man between 18 and 29 years old in good health and CMV-seropositive. This chain joins TRBV2 and TRBJ1-2, with 9 bases aligning to TRBD1. Sequenced: PBMCs. The CDR3 nucleotides are TGTGCCAGCGTTTGGACAGGGGATGACTATGGCTACACCTTC. This sequence encodes CASVWTGDDYGYTF.